Below, 15 T cell receptor beta chains from the same sample are listed, as sequenced in a study of CXCR3-negative and CXCR3-positive naive CD8 T cells. The study, taken as a whole, reports: CXCR3-negative naive cells had less hydrophobic TRB CDR3s than did CXCR3-positive naive cells.

No antigen has been identified for these receptors. 5' RACE that incorporated UMI labels was used to prepare the TRB cDNA libraries. After re-calling the 5' RACE reads, TCRdb lists one entry per CDR3 protein, DNA absent. The sample data list roughly 120,000 distinct CDR3 sequences. Source material: naive CXCR3+ CD8+ T cells from blood. Noted subset: CD45RO-CCR7+CD27+CD95- naive CD8+ T cells expressing CXCR3 (TNR3+). The receptors originated from a human donor in good health. Some clones in this sample may be carry-over from other donors' samples.

The chain employs TRBV5-4 and TRBJ1-2; TCRdb gives TRBD1 as the D gene, but with no DNA this cannot be confirmed. Germline V gives CDR1 SGHNT, CDR2 YYREEE (reference sequence). The CDR3 is 16 amino acids. CDR3 sequence: CASSFFRDNRLWGYTF.

The chain joins TRBV6-5 to TRBJ2-5; the D call from TCRdb, TRBD2, cannot be confirmed without DNA. Germline CDR1 is MNHEY and CDR2 is SVGAGI. The CDR3 loop spans 15 amino acids. This CDR3 reads CASSRLAGFQETQYF.

The chain employs TRBV20-1 and TRBJ2-7. This CDR3 has 13 residues. CDR1 and CDR2 from the germline V gene are DFQATT and SNEGSKA (reference sequence). The CDR3: CSARDYLGWEQYF.

The rearrangement joins TRBV6-2 or TRBV6-3 to TRBJ2-1; TCRdb calls TRBD1, which cannot be checked without DNA. The V gene's germline CDR1 is MNHEY and CDR2 SVGEGT. This CDR3 contains 15 residues. Here the CDR3 reads CASSYRDRGLDEQFF.

J is TRBJ2-5 and V is TRBV7-9; TCRdb names TRBD1, which stays unverified in the absence of DNA. The CDR3 length is 16 residues. CDR1 is SEHNR and CDR2 is FQNEAQ in the germline V gene (reference sequence). The chain's CDR3 is CASNLQPGQGRETQYF.

The rearrangement links TRBV12-3 or TRBV12-4 to TRBJ1-2; as DNA is missing, the TRBD1 call by TCRdb cannot be tested. The length of the CDR3 is 17 residues. CDR3 sequence reads: CASSGMERDRDNYGYTF.

This chain uses TRBV5-8 with TRBJ2-3; TCRdb returns TRBD2, unconfirmable since there is no DNA. The germline CDR1 and CDR2 sequences are SGHTS and YDEGEE. The CDR3 covers 16 residues. The chain's CDR3 is CASRSYREGSTDTQYF.

This chain connects TRBV7-7 to TRBJ2-2; TCRdb reports TRBD1, a call that lacks DNA to check it against. The CDR3 loop spans 15 amino acids. Germline V CDR1 and CDR2: SSHAT, FNYEAQ (reference sequence). This CDR3 is CASSPSGTSSRELFF.

This sequence joins TRBV28 and TRBJ2-7; the D call from TCRdb, TRBD2, cannot be confirmed without DNA. From germline, CDR1 is MDHEN and CDR2 SYDVKM. The CDR3 totals 14 residues. This CDR3 is CASSTRLAEHEQYF.

The V call is TRBV29-1, the J call TRBJ2-7; TCRdb's D gene call, TRBD1, goes unchecked for lack of DNA. The CDR3 sequence is 14 residues long. Germline V gene sequence: CDR1 SQVTM, CDR2 ANQGSEA. The CDR3: CSVEGGDRGYEQYF.

V usage is TRBV4-1 and J usage is TRBJ1-1; TCRdb returns TRBD1, unconfirmable since there is no DNA. The CDR3 runs 14 residues. In germline, CDR1 is MGHRA, CDR2 YSYEKL. The CDR3 sequence: CASRPTGGYPEAFF.

The chain employs TRBV28 and TRBJ2-1; TCRdb's assignment of TRBD2 cannot be checked, as there is no DNA. Looked up from germline, CDR1 is MDHEN and CDR2 is SYDVKM. The CDR3 spans 14 residues. CDR3 amino acids: CASSLTSGGNEQFF. Using reference TRBV28 and TRBJ2-1 for the parts outside the CDR3, the full variable domain is DVKVTQSSRYLVKRTGEKVFLECVQDMDHENMFWYRQDPGLGLRLIYFSYDVKMKEKGDIPEGYSVSREKKERFSLILESASTNQTSMYLCASSLTSGGNEQFFGPGTRLTVL.

The chain recombines TRBV7-2 with TRBJ1-1; no DNA is available, so the TRBD1 call from TCRdb remains unchecked. CDR3 length: 15 amino acids. The germline CDR1 and CDR2 sequences are SGHTA and FQGNSA. CDR3 sequence: CASSYLRGALTEAFF.

The CDR3 region is CASSQGSGPYNEQFF. J is TRBJ2-1 and V is TRBV14; the TRBD2 assignment by TCRdb is unverifiable without DNA. Germline values: CDR1 SGHDN, CDR2 FVKESK. The CDR3 is 15 amino acids.

The chain has TRBV6-5 and TRBJ2-3; as DNA is missing, the TRBD1 call by TCRdb cannot be tested. From germline, CDR1 is MNHEY and CDR2 SVGAGI. The CDR3 has 12 amino acids. The CDR3 sequence is CASSSDINTQYF.